This TCR beta chain was recorded in a study of T cells after yellow fever vaccination. The overall study: The SMART-Seq v4 Ultra Low Input method served to prepare the low-cell-number fractions. Study outcomes and limitations: Clones from primary vaccination mostly reappeared after the booster (roughly 95% CD4, under 90% CD8).

TCRdb used MiXCR to reprocess the 5' RACE reads, holding one entry per CDR3 protein. This sample has some 350,000 distinct CDR3 sequences, with roughly 8.7% found just once. Only a few counts were recorded for this clonotype. Its target is unknown. The source was PBMCs, collected on the day of the first yellow fever vaccination. This TCR derives from a man younger than 35 who received the YFV17D yellow fever vaccine.

The CDR3, as DNA: TGCAGTGCGACAGGGAGTGAGACCCAGTACTTC. Its translation is CSATGSETQYF. V usage is TRBV20-1 and J usage is TRBJ2-5, with 7 positions matching TRBD1. There are 11 residues in the CDR3. Germline V gene lookup returns CDR1 DFQATT and CDR2 SNEGSKA (reference sequence). J was trimmed by 5 bases and V by 6 bases; bases with no gene match: 3.